These 32 T cell receptor beta chains were sequenced from one sample in a study of human T cells and chemical hapten exposure. Time point: patch test 2, 6 weeks after DPC sensitization. Indicated treatment: therapeutic diphenylcyclopropenone sensitization with weekly scalp DPC. MiXCR, applied by TCRdb to the RACE reads, yields one record per CDR3 protein. The sample shows 84,000 or so distinct CDR3 sequences, about a tenth of them seen only once. Sequenced material: whole blood, taken in connection with sensitization to the hapten diphenylcyclopropenone (DPC). These receptors originate from a woman in her twenties or thirties with alopecia areata. Some clones in this sample may be carry-over from other donors' samples.

This clonotype has more than one count but fewer than ten. The chain combines TRBV20-1 with TRBJ2-3; the D is unclear. Germline V gives CDR1 DFQATT, CDR2 SNEGSKA (reference sequence). The CDR3 covers 14 residues. The ends were cut back, 2 bases at V and 2 bases at J, with 11 bases in the middle. As DNA, the CDR3 is TGCAGTGCTAGAATCCCGGGTCTCACAGATACGCAGTATTTT. This gives the protein CSARIPGLTDTQYF.

Many counts were recorded for this clonotype. J is TRBJ1-1 and V is TRBV27; D is possibly TRBD1 (6 bases). There are 14 residues in the CDR3. Germline lookup yields CDR1 MNHEY and CDR2 SMNVEV (reference sequence). The V gene lost 6 bases and the J gene lost 4 bases, with 15 bases spanning the gap. CDR3 sequence reads: CASSTQGDGTEAFF. CDR3 coding DNA: TGTGCCAGCAGCACACAGGGTGATGGCACTGAAGCTTTCTTT.

This clonotype has a count of ten or more. The rearrangement joins TRBV20-1 to TRBJ2-7; 10 bases fit TRBD2. V lost 1 base, J lost 2 bases, and 5 bases stayed unmatched. The germline CDR1 and CDR2 sequences are DFQATT and SNEGSKA (reference sequence). This CDR3 is built from 15 residues. CDR3 in amino acids: CSARVPTSGAYEQYF. CDR3 sequence (DNA): TGCAGTGCTAGAGTCCCTACTAGCGGGGCCTACGAGCAGTACTTC.

This clonotype was seen repeatedly, ten times or more. V usage is TRBV18 and J usage is TRBJ2-3; either TRBD1 or TRBD2 may supply D (5 bases each). CDR3 length: 14 amino acids. V was pared by 3 bases and J by 4 bases, with 11 bases between. Germline loops: CDR1 KGHSH, CDR2 LQKENI. The CDR3 coding sequence is TGTGCCAGCTCACCTCCCGGGACCTCAGATACGCAGTATTTT. Residues: CASSPPGTSDTQYF.

This clonotype showed up many times. The chain carries TRBV7-6 and TRBJ2-5, with D unresolved. V was clipped by 4 bases and J by 1 base, with 4 bases between them. The CDR3 sequence is 12 residues long. CDR1 and CDR2 (germline): SGHVS, FNYEAQ. The CDR3 nucleotides are TGTGCCAGCAGCTCTAGCCAAGAGACCCAGTACTTC. Translating it yields CASSSSQETQYF.

This clonotype was counted ten times or more. V gene TRBV20-1 combines with J gene TRBJ2-7; 10 nucleotides line up with TRBD2. The CDR3 sequence is 13 residues long. V was clipped by 8 bases and J by 2 bases; unmatched bases: 6. CDR1 is DFQATT, CDR2 SNEGSKA, per germline (reference sequence). This CDR3 reads CSSRTSGPYEQYF. The CDR3 nucleotides read TGCAGTTCCAGGACTAGCGGCCCCTACGAGCAGTACTTC.

The sample holds many counts of this clonotype. V is TRBV4-3 and J is TRBJ2-2; TRBD2 might be the D (6 bases). There are 16 residues in the CDR3. Germline CDR1 reads LGHNA; CDR2 reads YSLEER. V gave up 3 bases and J gave up 1 base, with 12 bases separating them. CDR3 in DNA: TGCGCCAGCAGCCAGGATAGCGGAGGGAACACCGGGGAGCTGTTTTTT. This codes for CASSQDSGGNTGELFF.

This clonotype was counted at least ten times. This chain joins TRBV29-1 and TRBJ1-5, with 7 bases identical to TRBD1. The CDR3 spans 17 residues. V was pared by 8 bases and J by 0 bases, with 16 bases of the junction left unmatched. Germline V lookup: CDR1 SQVTM, CDR2 ANQGSEA. CDR3 residues: CSPGLETGNYSNQPQHF. The CDR3 DNA sequence: TGCAGCCCTGGGTTGGAGACAGGGAACTATAGCAATCAGCCCCAGCATTTT. Together with reference TRBV29-1 and TRBJ1-5, the CDR3 gives the full variable domain: SAVISQKPSRDICQRGTSLTIQCQVDSQVTMMFWYRQQPGQSLTLIATANQGSEATYESGFVIDKFPISRPNLTFSTLTVSNMSPEDSSIYLCSPGLETGNYSNQPQHFGDGTRLSIL.

This clonotype has a count of ten or more. The CDR3, as DNA: TGCAGCGTTGCGGACCGCCTGGTCGGGGAGCTGTTTTTT. Amino acid sequence: CSVADRLVGELFF. The chain uses TRBV29-1 and TRBJ2-2; no firm D call. Per the germline V gene, CDR1 is SQVTM and CDR2 is ANQGSEA. Between the trimmed V and J ends, which lost 4 bases and 7 bases, there was a span of 13 bases. The CDR3 has 13 amino acids.

The chain employs TRBV5-4 and TRBJ2-2; TRBD2 aligns across 9 bases. The trim removed 4 bases at V and 0 bases at J, leaving 4 bases unmatched. The CDR3 covers 16 residues. The germline CDR1 and CDR2 sequences are SGHNT and YYREEE (reference sequence). CDR3 protein: CASSPRTSANTGELFF. The DNA for the CDR3 is TGTGCCAGCAGCCCCCGGACTAGCGCGAACACCGGGGAGCTGTTTTTT.

The sample holds a few counts of this clonotype. This rearrangement joins TRBV29-1 to TRBJ2-1, with D unresolved. The CDR3 is 11 residues long. V was cut by 6 bases and J by 10 bases, with 13 bases left in between. The germline CDR1 and CDR2 sequences are SQVTM and ANQGSEA. The CDR3 loop reads CSVRIVFEQFF. The CDR3 region has the DNA TGCAGCGTCCGGATCGTGTTCGAGCAGTTCTTC.

The rearrangement uses TRBV20-1 and TRBJ2-3, with unresolved D. CDR3 length: 13 amino acids. The germline gives CDR1 DFQATT, CDR2 SNEGSKA (reference sequence). V lost 5 bases and J 4 bases, leaving 13 bases between the germline ends. CDR3 sequence reads: CSAGVSAPDTQYF. The DNA of the CDR3 is TGCAGTGCTGGGGTCTCGGCGCCAGATACGCAGTATTTT.

This clonotype was seen ten or more times. The gene calls are TRBV20-1 and TRBJ2-4, with D possibly being TRBD1 (5 bases). Germline CDR1 is DFQATT and CDR2 is SNEGSKA (reference sequence). This CDR3 is 14 amino acids long. V lost 3 bases and J lost 8, with 17 bases in between. For the CDR3, the DNA is TGCAGTGCTAGCCCCCCGGCAGGGATGGACATTCAGTACTTC. This sequence encodes CSASPPAGMDIQYF.

The chain combines TRBV27 with TRBJ1-6; 7 bases fit TRBD1. V shed 6 bases, J shed 16 bases, and the junction held 12 bases outside the gene matches. This CDR3 comprises 13 residues. Germline loops: CDR1 MNHEY, CDR2 SMNVEV (reference sequence). DNA of the CDR3: TGTGCCAGCAGCCCCATTCAGGGGGACTCGCTCCACTTT. Residues: CASSPIQGDSLHF.

This clonotype was recorded a few times. Here the CDR3 DNA reads TGTGCCAGCAGTATGTACGAGCAGTACTTC. Its translation: CASSMYEQYF. The chain couples TRBV28 to TRBJ2-7; D unresolved. The V gene's germline CDR1 is MDHEN and CDR2 SYDVKM. The V end was cut by 5 bases, the J end by 4 bases, with 3 bases between. This CDR3 has 10 residues.

This clonotype showed up many times. This rearrangement joins TRBV20-1 to TRBJ2-3; 8 bases are a match to TRBD2. From germline, CDR1 is DFQATT and CDR2 SNEGSKA (reference sequence). The ends lost 8 bases at V and 2 bases at J; junction bases unmatched: 9. This CDR3 has 14 residues. The CDR3 loop reads CSTLIAGSTDTQYF. For the CDR3, the DNA is TGCAGTACTTTAATAGCGGGATCCACAGATACGCAGTATTTT.

This clonotype was seen ten or more times. The chain is built from TRBV20-1 and TRBJ1-2; a weak D match, TRBD1 (5 bases). Germline loops: CDR1 DFQATT, CDR2 SNEGSKA (reference sequence). The V end was cut by 1 base, the J end by 3 bases, with 15 bases between. This CDR3 region has 15 residues. This CDR3 is CSARGDDSNYYGYTF. The CDR3 DNA is TGCAGTGCTAGAGGAGATGACAGCAATTACTATGGCTACACCTTC.

In its sample, this clonotype was seen many times. The chain is built from TRBV12-3 or TRBV12-4 and TRBJ2-1; the D gene is possibly TRBD1 (5 bases). V was clipped by 5 bases and J by 9 bases, with 11 bases between them. The CDR3 runs 12 residues. CDR3 in DNA: TGTGCCAGCAGTGGGGCCCGGAGTGAGCAGTTCTTC. Translated, it gives CASSGARSEQFF.

This clonotype was counted at least ten times. The chain carries TRBV3-1 and TRBJ2-2, with a weak D call TRBD1 (5 bases). V shed 4 bases and J shed 1 base, with 10 bases lying between them. Germline loops: CDR1 LGHDT, CDR2 YNNKEL (reference sequence). The CDR3 extends over 15 amino acids. The CDR3 spells CASSPRQMNTGELFF. The DNA of the CDR3 is TGTGCCAGCAGCCCCCGACAGATGAACACCGGGGAGCTGTTTTTT.

At least ten counts were recorded for this clonotype. The chain recombines TRBV12-3 or TRBV12-4 with TRBJ1-1; 7 bases align to TRBD1. The CDR3 consists of 15 residues. J was trimmed by 0 bases and V by 4 bases; bases with no gene match: 5. This CDR3 is CASSSVDRLNTEAFF. The CDR3 coding sequence is TGTGCCAGCAGTTCCGTGGACAGGCTGAACACTGAAGCTTTCTTT.

This clonotype was observed many times. The chain employs TRBV20-1 and TRBJ2-7; tentatively, D is TRBD2 (5 bases). The CDR3 totals 14 residues. Deletions cut 3 bases from V and 2 bases from J, with 14 bases between. Germline V gene lookup returns CDR1 DFQATT and CDR2 SNEGSKA (reference sequence). Here the CDR3 DNA reads TGCAGTGCTAGCTCCCTCAGCGGCCCCTACGAGCAGTACTTC. It codes for CSASSLSGPYEQYF.

This clonotype was detected ten times or more. The chain recombines TRBV11-3 with TRBJ2-2, with 8 nucleotides matching TRBD1. The CDR3 has 15 amino acids. CDR1 is SGHNT, CDR2 YENEEA, per germline. With V trimmed by 4 bases and J by 1 base, 2 bases remained unmatched. CDR3: CASSYGTGNTGELFF. Here the CDR3 DNA reads TGTGCCAGCAGCTACGGGACAGGGAACACCGGGGAGCTGTTTTTT.

CDR3 sequence reads: CSVVGPHGYTF. The CDR3, as DNA: TGCAGCGTTGTCGGGCCTCATGGCTACACCTTC. V is TRBV29-1 and J is TRBJ1-2, with D unresolved. The V end was cut by 4 bases, the J end by 6 bases, with 9 bases between. CDR3 size: 11 residues. Germline assignment: CDR1 SQVTM and CDR2 ANQGSEA.

This clonotype was counted between two and nine times. This chain connects TRBV9 to TRBJ1-1; D call uncertain. Germline V gene lookup returns CDR1 SGDLS and CDR2 YYNGEE. The V end was cut by 2 bases, the J end by 8 bases, with 10 bases between. The CDR3 is made up of 12 amino acids. Here the CDR3 DNA reads TGTGCCAGCAGCGTGGGCCTAGGGGAAGCTTTCTTT. Its translation is CASSVGLGEAFF.

The rearrangement uses TRBV7-6 and TRBJ1-5; a possible D gene is TRBD1 (5 bases). This CDR3 spans 14 amino acids. With 5 bases removed from V and 5 bases from J, the gap between germline ends came to 13 bases. Germline V gives CDR1 SGHVS, CDR2 FNYEAQ. The CDR3 sequence: CASSPYQGDQPQHF. For the CDR3, the DNA is TGTGCCAGCAGCCCCTACCAGGGCGATCAGCCCCAGCATTTT.

This clonotype was detected ten times or more. The V call is TRBV7-8, the J call TRBJ2-5, with D hard to call. CDR1 and CDR2 (germline): SGHVS, FQNEAQ. This CDR3 region has 13 residues. The V gene lost 3 bases and the J gene lost 5 bases, with 10 bases spanning the gap. CDR3 coding DNA: TGTGCCAGCAGCTTCCAAGCGTGGGAGACCCAGTACTTC. This gives the protein CASSFQAWETQYF.

The J gene is TRBJ1-2, the V gene TRBV28; possibly TRBD1 for D (5 bases). CDR1 and CDR2 (germline): MDHEN, SYDVKM. V lost 6 bases to trimming and J lost 4 bases, with 6 bases between them. The CDR3 spans 11 residues. As DNA, the CDR3 is TGTGCCAGCAGAGACAGCTATGGCTACACCTTC. Translation: CASRDSYGYTF.

Only a few counts were recorded for this clonotype. The chain couples TRBV29-1 to TRBJ1-1, with a weak D call TRBD1 (5 bases). CDR1 is SQVTM, CDR2 ANQGSEA, per germline. Trimming left V 4 bases short and J 4 bases short, with 13 bases between. This CDR3 region has 13 residues. The CDR3, as DNA: TGCAGCGTTGGGGGCGCCTTGTCCACTGAAGCTTTCTTT. Translating it yields CSVGGALSTEAFF.

This clonotype was recorded at least ten times. The rearrangement links TRBV15 to TRBJ2-7; D possibly matches TRBD1 or TRBD2 (5 bases each). The CDR3 covers 15 residues. Germline V CDR1 and CDR2: LNHNV, YYDKDF (reference sequence). The V gene lost 0 bases and the J gene lost 3 bases, with 12 bases spanning the gap. The CDR3 is CATSREGGGFYEQYF. The CDR3 DNA reads as TGTGCCACCAGCAGAGAGGGTGGGGGTTTCTACGAGCAGTACTTC.

This clonotype was counted only a few times. The genes are TRBV28 and TRBJ2-3; D might be TRBD1 (5 bases). Germline V lookup: CDR1 MDHEN, CDR2 SYDVKM. CDR3 length: 11 residues. V lost 8 bases and J lost 10, with 13 bases in between. The CDR3 coding sequence is TGTGCCAGCGCCTTAGAAGGGGCGCAGTATTTT. Its protein is CASALEGAQYF.

The V gene is TRBV29-1, the J gene TRBJ1-1, with D tentatively TRBD1 (5 bases). The CDR3 is 14 residues long. The V gene lost 5 bases and the J gene lost 1 base, with 14 bases spanning the gap. CDR1 and CDR2 (germline): SQVTM, ANQGSEA. DNA for the CDR3: TGCAGCGTTCTAAGCCCAGGGAGGAACACTGAAGCTTTCTTT. This translates into CSVLSPGRNTEAFF. The variable domain in full, with the rest retrieved from reference TRBV29-1 and TRBJ1-1, is SAVISQKPSRDICQRGTSLTIQCQVDSQVTMMFWYRQQPGQSLTLIATANQGSEATYESGFVIDKFPISRPNLTFSTLTVSNMSPEDSSIYLCSVLSPGRNTEAFFGQGTRLTVV.

V is TRBV6-1 and J is TRBJ2-7, with D perhaps matching TRBD2 (5 bases). The germline V gene encodes CDR1 MNHNS and CDR2 SASEGT. V lost 6 bases and J lost 2, with 14 bases in between. The length of the CDR3 is 14 residues. The CDR3 loop reads CASSPLGLAYEQYF. In nucleotides, the CDR3 is TGTGCCAGCAGCCCGCTTGGACTGGCCTACGAGCAGTACTTC.